These 10 T cell receptor beta chains share one sample of origin, sequenced in a study of vaccination and CD4 T cells after COVID-19. Treatment in this sample: approximately nine-day PBMC culture with coronavirus spike peptide pools or control peptides (ViraFEST assay). The study sequenced cultured CD4+ T cell DNA using the Oncomine TCR Beta short-read assay. TCRdb re-derived calls from the PCR reads in MiXCR, one entry per CDR3 protein. The data hold about 15,000 distinct CDR3 sequences, with about 34% observed a single time. Which antigens these TCRs recognize remains unknown. Specimen: cultured CD4+ T cells from blood. The receptors shown here come from a human donor with COVID-19.

Here the CDR3 DNA reads TGCGCCAGCAGCTTGGGGTCCGGGGGGGGCACAGATACGCAGTATTTT. Amino acid sequence: CASSLGSGGGTDTQYF. The chain carries TRBV5-1 and TRBJ2-3; 8 positions match TRBD2. Losses at the gene ends were 0 bases for V and 1 base for J; bases not matched to a gene: 4. The CDR3 is 16 residues long. In germline, CDR1 is SGHRS, CDR2 YFSETQ.

The V call is TRBV6-5, the J call TRBJ2-1, with 9 bases aligning to TRBD2. CDR1 is MNHEY, CDR2 SVGAGI, per germline. This CDR3 is 15 amino acids long. J lost 12 bases, V lost 0 bases, and 9 bases had no gene match. CDR3 coding DNA: TGTGCCAGCAGTTACTCAGCGGGGGGAAAGGGGGCGCAGTTCTTC. The encoded protein is CASSYSAGGKGAQFF.

This clonotype was counted a few times. The rearrangement uses TRBV10-3 and TRBJ1-3, with D unclear. The CDR3 covers 15 residues. The ends were cut back, 4 bases at V and 4 bases at J, with 14 bases in the middle. CDR1 and CDR2 (germline): ENHRY, SYGVKD. The CDR3: CAISADRSVGNTIYF. The CDR3 nucleotides are TGTGCCATCAGTGCCGATCGGAGTGTGGGAAACACCATATATTTT.

The V and J genes are TRBV28 and TRBJ1-6; D ambiguous. V was trimmed by 3 bases and J by 8 bases, leaving 17 bases between them. The CDR3 loop spans 16 amino acids. Germline-derived CDR1 and CDR2 are MDHEN and SYDVKM. The CDR3, as DNA: TGTGCCAGCAGTTTTTTGGGCGGGGTTGGGGATTCACCCCTCCACTTT. Translation: CASSFLGGVGDSPLHF.

V usage is TRBV15 and J usage is TRBJ1-1; tentatively, D is TRBD1 (6 bases). Trimming cost V 0 bases and J 11 bases, with 13 bases left between them. The CDR3 loop spans 13 amino acids. Germline V lookup: CDR1 LNHNV, CDR2 YYDKDF (reference sequence). The CDR3 loop is CATSREGRGGAFF. For the CDR3, the DNA is TGTGCCACCAGCAGAGAGGGTAGAGGGGGGGCTTTCTTT.

The chain uses TRBV7-2 and TRBJ2-5; 10 bases align to TRBD1. Germline V gives CDR1 SGHTA, CDR2 FQGNSA. This CDR3 region has 15 residues. V gave up 5 bases and J gave up 5 bases; unmatched junction bases: 8. The CDR3, as DNA: TGTGCCAGCAGCCCCGGGACAGGGGTTCGGGAGACCCAGTACTTC. It is translated as CASSPGTGVRETQYF.

The gene calls are TRBV4-1 and TRBJ1-1; D remains ambiguous. Germline V gene data show CDR1 as MGHRA and CDR2 as YSYEKL. The CDR3 contains 15 residues. V dropped 1 base and J dropped 2 bases, with 11 bases sitting between them. CDR3 amino acids: CASSQVGFENTEAFF. In nucleotides, the CDR3 is TGCGCCAGCAGCCAAGTTGGATTTGAAAACACTGAAGCTTTCTTT.

With regard to this clonotype: The final CDR3 position lacks the conserved phenylalanine or tryptophan, pointing to a likely read error. This chain links TRBV20-1 with TRBJ2-1, with 8 bases aligning to TRBD1. This CDR3 contains 13 residues. Looked up from germline, CDR1 is DFQATT and CDR2 is SNEGSKA (reference sequence). The ends lost 6 bases at V and 7 bases at J; junction bases unmatched: 8. This CDR3 reads CSALRTGQNEQFL. CDR3 bases: TGCAGTGCCCTACGGACAGGGCAGAATGAGCAGTTCCTC.

V gene TRBV28 combines with J gene TRBJ2-6; D call uncertain. The V gene lost 6 bases and the J gene lost 4 bases, with 7 bases spanning the gap. CDR3 length equals 13 residues. Germline V gene lookup returns CDR1 MDHEN and CDR2 SYDVKM. The CDR3 coding sequence is TGTGCCAGCAGATCGCAGGGGGCCAACGTCCTGACTTTC. It translates to CASRSQGANVLTF. The whole variable domain, filled in from reference TRBV28 and TRBJ2-6, reads DVKVTQSSRYLVKRTGEKVFLECVQDMDHENMFWYRQDPGLGLRLIYFSYDVKMKEKGDIPEGYSVSREKKERFSLILESASTNQTSMYLCASRSQGANVLTFGAGSRLTVL.

This sequence joins TRBV10-1 and TRBJ2-2, with D possibly being TRBD2 (5 bases). The CDR3 length is 12 residues. Trimming pared 6 bases from V and 9 bases from J, leaving 11 bases between. Germline CDR1 is WNHNN and CDR2 is SYGVQD (reference sequence). The CDR3 protein is CASREGVRELFF. CDR3 in DNA: TGCGCCAGCAGAGAGGGCGTCCGGGAGCTGTTTTTT.